This T cell receptor beta chain was captured by sequencing in a study of OX40 agonist ivuxolimab in advanced cancers. On the study more broadly: The diagnoses of dose-escalation patients were hepatocellular carcinoma, melanoma, renal cell or head and neck cancer.

J was trimmed by 5 bases and V by 5 bases; bases with no gene match: 8. The CDR3 totals 15 residues. Germline CDR1 SGHTA, CDR2 FQGNSA. Profiled with immunoSEQ multiplex PCR; TCRdb holds only in-frame clones, not every one. The data contain tens of thousands of clones, about 94% of them singletons. This sequence joins TRBV7-2 and TRBJ2-7, with TRBD2 matching 11 bases. Sequencing was performed on CD4+ or CD8+ T cells sorted from blood, taken in a trial of the OX40 agonist ivuxolimab. The TCR sequence derives from an adult with an advanced solid tumor such as melanoma, head and neck, liver or kidney cancer. The DNA of the CDR3 is TGTGCCAGCAGCCAGCGACTAGCGGGAACTGACGAGCAGTACTTC. Protein sequence: CASSQRLAGTDEQYF.